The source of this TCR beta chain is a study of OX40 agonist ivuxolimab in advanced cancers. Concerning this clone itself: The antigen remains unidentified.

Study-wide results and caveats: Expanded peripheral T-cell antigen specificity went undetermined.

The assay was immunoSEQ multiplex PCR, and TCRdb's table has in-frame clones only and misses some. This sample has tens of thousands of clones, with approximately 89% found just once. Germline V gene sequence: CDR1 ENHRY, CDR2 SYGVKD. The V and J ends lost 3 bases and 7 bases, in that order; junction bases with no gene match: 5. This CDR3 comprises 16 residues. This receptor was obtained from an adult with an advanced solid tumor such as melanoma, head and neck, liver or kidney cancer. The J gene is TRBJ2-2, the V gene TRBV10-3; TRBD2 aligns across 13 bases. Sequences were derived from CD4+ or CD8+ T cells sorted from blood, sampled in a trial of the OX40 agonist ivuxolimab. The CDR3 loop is CAISERLAGGFGELFF. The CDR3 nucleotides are TGTGCCATCAGTGAAAGACTAGCGGGAGGTTTCGGGGAGCTGTTTTTT.